This entry lists 12 T cell receptor beta chains sequenced from one sample in a study of blood T cells in healthy people across ages. Using a J-beta primer mix together with a sample-barcoded 5' primer, a second PCR was run for about 6 to 11 cycles. TCRdb analysed the 5' RACE reads with MiXCR anew, one entry per CDR3 protein. The repertoire consists of 1.5 million to 2 million distinct CDR3 sequences, with around 42% occurring once and the leading ten covering about 21%. Material for sequencing was blood. These receptor sequences come from a human donor in good health.

The chain has TRBV2 and TRBJ2-3, with TRBD2 identical over 9 bases. The germline V gene encodes CDR1 SNHLY and CDR2 FYNNEI. CDR3 length: 15 amino acids. V was pared by 2 bases and J by 2 bases, with 2 bases of the junction left unmatched. CDR3 sequence (DNA): TGTGCCAGCAGTGAACAGCGGGGGGACACAGATACGCAGTATTTT. Amino acids: CASSEQRGDTDTQYF. Drawing the rest from reference TRBV2 and TRBJ2-3, the complete variable domain is EPEVTQTPSHQVTQMGQEVILRCVPISNHLYFYWYRQILGQKVEFLVSFYNNEISEKSEIFDDQFSVERPDGSNFTLKIRSTKLEDSAMYFCASSEQRGDTDTQYFGPGTRLTVL.

V gene TRBV29-1 combines with J gene TRBJ1-1, with a tentative D call TRBD1 (5 bases). This CDR3 is 9 amino acids long. CDR1 is SQVTM and CDR2 is ANQGSEA in the germline V gene. V lost 5 bases and J lost 8, with 6 bases in between. The CDR3 is CSVHREAFF. CDR3 in DNA: TGCAGCGTTCACAGGGAAGCTTTCTTT.

The chain has TRBV20-1 and TRBJ1-4, with TRBD1 matching 10 bases. CDR3 length: 16 amino acids. Germline loops: CDR1 DFQATT, CDR2 SNEGSKA (reference sequence). With V trimmed by 6 bases and J by 7 bases, 14 bases remained unmatched. CDR3 nucleotides: TGCAGTGCCATGGGACAGGGGCCGGGTTCGGGTGAAAAACTGTTTTTT. Its protein product is CSAMGQGPGSGEKLFF.

In its sample, this clonotype was seen a few times. The chain is built from TRBV20-1 and TRBJ2-7; D is unclear. Per germline, CDR1 DFQATT and CDR2 SNEGSKA (reference sequence). This CDR3 has 12 residues. V lost 0 bases to trimming and J lost 5 bases, with 8 bases between them. The CDR3 bases are TGCAGTGCTAGAGATCAAATGAACGAGCAGTACTTC. Its translation: CSARDQMNEQYF.

The chain's CDR3 is CASSLARKGAGQNTEAFF. The CDR3 DNA reads TGTGCCAGCAGCTTAGCGCGGAAGGGGGCGGGTCAGAACACTGAAGCTTTCTTT. This chain joins TRBV7-6 and TRBJ1-1; 7 bases match TRBD1. CDR1 and CDR2 from the germline V gene are SGHVS and FNYEAQ. J lost 1 base, V lost 0 bases, and 11 bases had no gene match. The CDR3 has 18 residues.

V is TRBV4-2 and J is TRBJ1-1; a possible D gene is TRBD1 (5 bases). Germline-derived CDR1 and CDR2 are LGHNA and YNFKEQ. V lost 0 bases to trimming and J lost 3 bases, with 20 bases between them. This CDR3 spans 18 amino acids. The CDR3 spells CASSQDPGDLSLDTEAFF. In nucleotides, the CDR3 is TGTGCCAGCAGCCAAGATCCGGGGGACCTCTCTTTGGACACTGAAGCTTTCTTT.

The table lists this clonotype with a count of one. The chain uses TRBV6-1 and TRBJ1-2; tentatively, D is TRBD1 (6 bases). Germline V gene data show CDR1 as MNHNS and CDR2 as SASEGT. With 8 bases removed from V and 2 bases from J, the gap between germline ends came to 12 bases. This CDR3 spans 13 amino acids. The DNA of the CDR3 is TGTGCCAGCGGGAGGACAGAAAACTATGGCTACACCTTC. Translating it yields CASGRTENYGYTF.

The V gene is TRBV6-2 or TRBV6-3, the J gene TRBJ2-7; the D is unclear. The germline V gene has CDR1 MNHEY and CDR2 SVGEGT. The CDR3 sequence is 14 residues long. V lost 2 bases to trimming and J lost 3 bases, with 11 bases between them. The CDR3 protein is CASSYGVVVYEQYF. CDR3 sequence (DNA): TGTGCCAGCAGTTACGGGGTAGTCGTCTACGAGCAGTACTTC.

The CDR3 reads CASSVSTSGGALSNEQFF. The CDR3 region has the DNA TGTGCCAGCAGCGTTTCGACTAGCGGGGGGGCATTAAGCAATGAGCAGTTCTTC. The chain employs TRBV9 and TRBJ2-1; 14 nucleotides agree with TRBD2. Germline lookup yields CDR1 SGDLS and CDR2 YYNGEE. The CDR3 consists of 18 residues. The trim removed 2 bases at V and 6 bases at J, leaving 10 bases unmatched.

V and J are TRBV27 and TRBJ1-2, with 9 bases identical to TRBD1. The CDR3 loop spans 15 amino acids. Germline CDR1 MNHEY, CDR2 SMNVEV (reference sequence). J gave up 8 bases and V 4 bases, and 11 bases lay outside the gene matches. Here the CDR3 reads CASSSLRTGVDGYTF. CDR3 DNA sequence: TGTGCCAGCAGTTCATTGAGGACAGGGGTTGACGGCTACACCTTC.

This clonotype was picked up a small number of times. This chain links TRBV5-1 with TRBJ2-5; no clear D. The V end lost 3 bases, the J end lost 4 bases, and 10 bases lay between the germline ends. Germline V gene lookup returns CDR1 SGHRS and CDR2 YFSETQ. This CDR3 has 13 amino acids. The CDR3 sequence is CASSSATLETQYF. Written as DNA, the CDR3 is TGCGCCAGCAGCTCTGCAACTCTAGAGACCCAGTACTTC.

This chain connects TRBV18 to TRBJ1-6; no firm D call. From germline, CDR1 is KGHSH and CDR2 LQKENI. The CDR3 extends over 13 amino acids. Trimming shortened V by 5 bases and J by 7 bases, and 9 bases separated the two germline ends. DNA for the CDR3: TGTGCCAGCTCATCGGACCCGAATTCACCCCTCCACTTT. Amino acid sequence: CASSSDPNSPLHF.